The 14 T cell receptor beta chains below come from one sample, sequenced in a study of CD8 T cells in ankylosing spondylitis. TCRdb itself ran the 5' RACE reads through MiXCR, one entry per CDR3 protein. The table has about 42,000 distinct CDR3 sequences, 2.5% to 3.5% seen once. Sequences were obtained from blood, either unsorted or a sorted T cell fraction (not recorded which). The receptor set was obtained from a male donor with ankylosing spondylitis or in good health (not recorded which).

This clonotype was counted at least ten times. The chain has TRBV9 and TRBJ1-6; TRBD1 matches 7 bases. Germline V gene lookup returns CDR1 SGDLS and CDR2 YYNGEE. V shed 3 bases and J 7 bases; nucleotides not matched to a gene: 4. This CDR3 contains 14 residues. CDR3 loop: CASSGQGNNSPLHF. CDR3 DNA sequence: TGTGCCAGCAGCGGACAGGGTAACAATTCACCCCTCCACTTT.

This clonotype was seen repeatedly, ten times or more. This chain connects TRBV9 to TRBJ2-5; possibly TRBD2 for D (6 bases). The CDR3 is 17 residues long. Deletions cut 4 bases from V and 1 base from J, with 20 bases between. Germline CDR1 and CDR2: SGDLS and YYNGEE. The CDR3 loop reads CASSSTSGTFGQETQYF. The CDR3 coding sequence is TGTGCCAGCAGCTCCACCTCGGGGACTTTCGGCCAAGAGACCCAGTACTTC.

Comment on this clonotype: Sequence at one end of the junction differs from germline and may be a read error. The chain has TRBV9 and TRBJ2-1, with TRBD2 matching over 10 bases. The germline V gene has CDR1 SGDLS and CDR2 YYNGEE. The CDR3 spans 14 residues. The CDR3 DNA sequence: TGTGCCACCAGCGCGGGACTAGCGCAGGGTGGGCAGTTCTTC. Its protein product is CATSAGLAQGGQFF.

This clonotype was seen ten or more times. The V call is TRBV9, the J call TRBJ2-1; maybe TRBD2 (6 bases). CDR3 length: 18 amino acids. The germline CDR1 and CDR2 sequences are SGDLS and YYNGEE. With 0 bases removed from V and 2 bases from J, the gap between germline ends came to 18 bases. Here the CDR3 reads CASSVGVSGRPPYNEQFF. In DNA, the CDR3 is TGTGCCAGCAGCGTAGGAGTTAGCGGAAGACCCCCCTACAATGAGCAGTTCTTC.

Ten or more counts support this clonotype. V gene TRBV9 combines with J gene TRBJ1-1; 8 nucleotides align to TRBD1. Looked up from germline, CDR1 is SGDLS and CDR2 is YYNGEE. The CDR3 is made up of 16 amino acids. Germline trimming cut 0 bases from V and 0 bases from J; bases unmatched to any gene: 4. In DNA form, the CDR3 reads TGTGCCAGCAGCGTAGCGGCAGGGGGCCTGAACACTGAAGCTTTCTTT. Translated, it gives CASSVAAGGLNTEAFF.

In this sample, this clonotype turned up many times. The chain couples TRBV21-1 to TRBJ2-5; the D call of TRBD2 is as the table states it, not checked on the DNA. TRBV21-1 is termed a pseudogene. This CDR3 spans 20 amino acids. CDR3 coding DNA: TGTGCCAGCAGCAAATATTATCTCGGTGGACTAGCGGGAAACGCTGAGACCCAGTACTTC. Its translation: CASSKYYLGGLAGNAETQYF.

This clonotype has at least ten counts. The CDR3 spells CASSVDRRNEQFF. The CDR3, as DNA: TGTGCCAGCAGCGTAGACCGCCGAAATGAGCAGTTCTTC. The genes are TRBV9 and TRBJ2-1; D uncertain. The germline CDR1 and CDR2 sequences are SGDLS and YYNGEE. This CDR3 comprises 13 residues. V shed 0 bases and J shed 7 bases, with 8 bases lying between them.

This clonotype was seen at least ten times. The gene calls are TRBV9 and TRBJ2-2, with D perhaps matching TRBD1 (5 bases). The CDR3 runs 13 residues. Germline values: CDR1 SGDLS, CDR2 YYNGEE. Trimming cost V 4 bases and J 3 bases, with 7 bases left between them. The CDR3 coding sequence is TGTGCCAGCAGCCAGGGATACACCGGGGAGCTGTTTTTT. Translating gives CASSQGYTGELFF.

This clonotype was seen many times. The chain couples TRBV9 to TRBJ2-1, with no clear D. CDR1 is SGDLS, CDR2 YYNGEE, per germline. This CDR3 is 15 amino acids long. The V end was cut by 0 bases, the J end by 7 bases, with 14 bases between. The DNA of the CDR3 is TGTGCCAGCAGCGTAGTGTCTAGACCTGAGAATGAGCAGTTCTTC. Translated: CASSVVSRPENEQFF.

This clonotype showed up many times. The chain is built from TRBV9 and TRBJ2-7; weak D call: TRBD2 (7 bases). From germline, CDR1 is SGDLS and CDR2 YYNGEE. Trimming stripped 7 bases from V and 7 bases from J, with 21 bases between. This CDR3 comprises 14 residues. The CDR3 sequence: CASAPGTRGAEQYF. The CDR3 region has the DNA TGTGCCAGCGCGCCCGGGACCCGGGGGGCGGAGCAGTACTTC.

This clonotype appeared many times. CDR3 sequence reads: CASSVDPRSSYNEQFF. The CDR3, as DNA: TGTGCCAGCAGCGTAGACCCCCGAAGCTCCTACAATGAGCAGTTCTTC. This chain links TRBV9 with TRBJ2-1, with no clear D. The V and J ends lost 0 bases and 0 bases respectively, with 10 bases between them. In germline, CDR1 is SGDLS, CDR2 YYNGEE. This CDR3 contains 16 residues.

This clonotype was observed many times. The rearrangement uses TRBV9 and TRBJ2-7, with TRBD2 matching 12 bases. Trimming cost V 3 bases and J 2 bases; bases outside gene matches: 6. CDR3 size: 16 residues. Germline V gives CDR1 SGDLS, CDR2 YYNGEE. CDR3 region: CASSDRTSGAAYEQYF. The DNA of the CDR3 is TGTGCCAGCAGCGACCGGACTAGCGGGGCGGCCTACGAGCAGTACTTC.

This clonotype appeared many times. The chain combines TRBV9 with TRBJ2-1; 7 bases are shared with TRBD2. Germline CDR1 SGDLS, CDR2 YYNGEE. The V and J ends lost 4 bases and 1 base, in that order; junction bases with no gene match: 8. The CDR3 runs 16 residues. DNA of the CDR3: TGTGCCAGCAGCCAGAGCGGCGGGAGTTCCTACAATGAGCAGTTCTTC. Residues: CASSQSGGSSYNEQFF.

This clonotype has ten or more counts. The chain links TRBV9 to TRBJ2-1, with 7 bases aligning to TRBD1. CDR1 is SGDLS and CDR2 is YYNGEE in the germline V gene. The CDR3 length is 14 residues. The V and J ends lost 0 bases and 7 bases, in that order; junction bases with no gene match: 4. The CDR3 DNA follows: TGTGCCAGCAGCGTAGGACAGGGAGATAATGAGCAGTTCTTC. It specifies CASSVGQGDNEQFF.